The 22 T cell receptor beta chains in this list originate from one sample, sequenced in a study of CD8 T cells in ankylosing spondylitis (dated by TCRdb to the late 2010s). The receptor library was made with 5' RACE. Sequenced on an Illumina HiSeq 2500. In-frame beta chains were kept once TCRdb had trimmed the public reads at Q25 with fastp and called clones with MiXCR. Rows are combined by CDR3 protein, so each entry shows the most common genes and DNA. The sample table holds about 130,000 distinct CDR3 sequences, of which 6% to 8.5% were seen once. 9.5% to 15% of the sample rests with the top ten. Sample: blood, either unsorted or a sorted T cell fraction (not recorded which). These TCRs come from a male donor with ankylosing spondylitis or in good health (not recorded which).

This clonotype was counted many times. The V gene is TRBV27, the J gene TRBJ1-2; 11 bases align to TRBD1. The CDR3 runs to 15 residues. J gave up 7 bases and V 5 bases, and 9 bases lay outside the gene matches. Per the germline V gene, CDR1 is MNHEY and CDR2 is SMNVEV (reference sequence). The CDR3 sequence: CASSPRTGGVFGYTF. As DNA, the CDR3 is TGTGCCAGCAGTCCCAGGACAGGGGGCGTTTTTGGCTACACCTTC.

The V and J genes are TRBV19 and TRBJ1-5; D perhaps matches TRBD1 (6 bases). V was shortened by 6 bases and J by 4 bases, with 13 bases between the two germline ends. The germline V gene has CDR1 LNHDA and CDR2 SQIVND (reference sequence). CDR3 length: 14 amino acids. The CDR3 sequence is CASRPDRRNQPQHF. CDR3 nucleotides: TGTGCCAGTAGACCCGACAGGCGGAATCAGCCCCAGCATTTT.

This clonotype was seen at least ten times. The chain combines TRBV28 with TRBJ1-2; D ambiguous. The CDR3 is made up of 12 amino acids. With 5 bases removed from V and 3 bases from J, the gap between germline ends came to 7 bases. Germline-derived CDR1 and CDR2 are MDHEN and SYDVKM. CDR3 protein: CASSTGDYGYTF. CDR3 DNA: TGTGCCAGCAGTACCGGGGACTATGGCTACACCTTC.

This clonotype was seen many times. The chain has TRBV12-3 or TRBV12-4 and TRBJ1-1; TRBD1 is a possible D gene (6 bases). The CDR3 covers 14 residues. Deletions cut 5 bases from V and 1 base from J, with 11 bases between. The CDR3 DNA is TGTGCCAGCAGTCCCGCGGACAGGAACACTGAAGCTTTCTTT. Its translation is CASSPADRNTEAFF.

With respect to this clonotype: It may be a read error: a sequence one base away is much more abundant. V and J are TRBV7-3 and TRBJ2-3; D possibly corresponds to TRBD2 (6 bases). The germline V gene has CDR1 SGHTA and CDR2 FQGTGA. This CDR3 spans 16 amino acids. The CDR3 DNA reads TGTGGCAGCAGCTTATCGGGGGATAGGCGCACAGATACGCAGTATTTT. Protein sequence: CGSSLSGDRRTDTQYF.

V and J are TRBV6-2 or TRBV6-3 and TRBJ2-5, with TRBD1 identical over 8 bases. Germline lookup yields CDR1 MNHEY and CDR2 SVGEGT. The CDR3 length is 14 residues. V lost 4 bases to trimming and J lost 2 bases; unmatched junction nucleotides: 3. Written as DNA, the CDR3 is TGTGCCAGCAGTTCGAGACAGGGGCAAGAGACCCAGTACTTC. This translates into CASSSRQGQETQYF.

This clonotype was counted many times. Mismatch with germline at one junction end may stem from a read error. This CDR3 is CASSLPEDF. CDR3 bases: TGCGCCAGCAGCTTACCCGAGGACTTT. The chain carries TRBV5-1 and TRBJ1-1, with D unresolved. The length of the CDR3 is 9 residues. Germline lookup yields CDR1 SGHRS and CDR2 YFSETQ.

This clonotype was found many times. The rearrangement joins TRBV11-2 to TRBJ2-7; D perhaps matches TRBD1 (6 bases). This CDR3 has 19 amino acids. CDR1 is SGHAT, CDR2 FQNNGV, per germline. The V and J ends lost 6 bases and 2 bases respectively, with 29 bases between them. CDR3 residues: CASSRDYRDTRWVTYEQYF. In nucleotides, the CDR3 is TGTGCCAGCAGTAGAGATTACCGGGACACACGGTGGGTAACCTACGAGCAGTACTTC. The complete variable domain, with remaining parts taken from reference TRBV11-2 and TRBJ2-7, reads EAGVAQSPRYKIIEKRQSVAFWCNPISGHATLYWYQQILGQGPKLLIQFQNNGVVDDSQLPKDRFSAERLKGVDSTLKIQPAKLEDSAVYLCASSRDYRDTRWVTYEQYFGPGTRLTVT.

This clonotype was observed a few times. The rearrangement uses TRBV7-9 and TRBJ1-2; 8 bases fit TRBD1. Germline V gene lookup returns CDR1 SEHNR and CDR2 FQNEAQ (reference sequence). The CDR3 runs to 16 residues. V shed 0 bases, J shed 3 bases, and the junction held 6 bases outside the gene matches. In nucleotides, the CDR3 is TGTGCCAGCAGCTTAGCGGCAGGGGGCGCTTACTATGGCTACACCTTC. It specifies CASSLAAGGAYYGYTF.

This clonotype was observed many times. The J gene is TRBJ2-7, the V gene TRBV3-1; D uncertain. The germline V gene has CDR1 LGHDT and CDR2 YNNKEL (reference sequence). Trimming cost V 2 bases and J 5 bases, with 22 bases left between them. This CDR3 region has 17 residues. CDR3 loop: CASSQFNRKSSWDEQYF. The CDR3 bases are TGTGCCAGCAGCCAATTTAATCGGAAATCCAGCTGGGACGAGCAGTACTTC.

Remarks on this clonotype: This sequence may be a read error, since a much larger clone differs from it by one base. The V and J genes are TRBV29-1 and TRBJ2-7; D is possibly TRBD1 (7 bases). The CDR3 has 13 residues. The germline gives CDR1 SQVTM, CDR2 ANQGSEA. V lost 7 bases, J lost 8 bases, and 21 bases lay in between. DNA of the CDR3: TGCAGCGCAGCAGGGGGGAATGTAGGCAAGCAGTACTTC. Its protein product is CSAAGGNVGKQYF.

This clonotype was seen repeatedly, ten times or more. J is TRBJ2-5 and V is TRBV10-3; 12 nucleotides line up with TRBD2. J was trimmed by 4 bases and V by 4 bases; bases with no gene match: 13. The CDR3 has 18 residues. Germline V gene sequence: CDR1 ENHRY, CDR2 SYGVKD. The CDR3 sequence: CAISVNLSSGRGGETQYF. CDR3 bases: TGTGCCATCAGTGTGAATCTTTCTAGCGGGAGGGGAGGAGAGACCCAGTACTTC.

This clonotype was recorded many times. The V and J genes are TRBV12-3 or TRBV12-4 and TRBJ1-1; D is unresolved. The CDR3 length is 13 residues. The V and J ends lost 5 bases and 1 base respectively, with 8 bases between them. CDR3 bases: TGTGCCAGCAGTCCACCAAGGAACACTGAAGCTTTCTTT. Its translation is CASSPPRNTEAFF.

This clonotype appeared many times. The V and J genes are TRBV5-1 and TRBJ2-1; the match to TRBD2 covers 11 bases. CDR1 is SGHRS and CDR2 is YFSETQ in the germline V gene. Germline trimming cut 0 bases from V and 9 bases from J; bases unmatched to any gene: 8. CDR3 length equals 16 residues. DNA for the CDR3: TGCGCCAGCAGCTTGGCCACTAGCGGGAGTAGAGGTGAGCAGTTCTTC. Its translation is CASSLATSGSRGEQFF.

This clonotype was counted ten times or more. At one boundary the junction diverges from the germline segment, which might be a read error. The rearrangement links TRBV7-2 to TRBJ2-5; possibly TRBD2 for D (5 bases). The CDR3 length is 15 residues. Germline assignment: CDR1 SGHTA and CDR2 FQGNSA. The DNA for the CDR3 is TGTGCCAGCAGCCCGAGGACTGGAGCAAGAGAGTCCCAGTACTTC. Translated: CASSPRTGARESQYF.

In its sample, this clonotype was seen many times. The rearrangement joins TRBV3-1 to TRBJ1-1; maybe TRBD1 (5 bases). Germline V gene data show CDR1 as LGHDT and CDR2 as YNNKEL (reference sequence). Trimming took 1 base from V and 0 from J, leaving 12 bases between them. The CDR3 totals 16 residues. The CDR3 reads CASSQGSRTLNTEAFF. The CDR3 DNA sequence: TGTGCCAGCAGCCAAGGGTCCCGGACACTGAACACTGAAGCTTTCTTT.

This clonotype was observed at least ten times. The chain joins TRBV20-1 to TRBJ1-2, with a weak D call TRBD1 (5 bases). V lost 5 bases, J lost 2 bases, and 12 bases lay in between. Germline assignment: CDR1 DFQATT and CDR2 SNEGSKA (reference sequence). This CDR3 is 13 amino acids long. In DNA form, the CDR3 reads TGCAGTGCTCCGTGGGGGTCAAACTATGGCTACACCTTC. Translated, it gives CSAPWGSNYGYTF.

This clonotype has a count of ten or more. CDR3 residues: CASSFTAGTGGGETQYF. As DNA, the CDR3 is TGTGCCAGCAGCTTCACTGCCGGGACAGGCGGGGGCGAGACCCAGTACTTC. The chain carries TRBV7-8 and TRBJ2-5, with TRBD1 as a possible D gene (8 bases). The germline V and J ends were trimmed by 3 bases and 5 bases, with 22 bases remaining between them. Germline V gene sequence: CDR1 SGHVS, CDR2 FQNEAQ. This CDR3 has 17 amino acids.

This clonotype was counted ten times or more. The chain joins TRBV9 to TRBJ2-7; D is ambiguous. Trimming took 7 bases from V and 3 from J, leaving 11 bases between them. This CDR3 has 12 amino acids. Germline values: CDR1 SGDLS, CDR2 YYNGEE. CDR3 DNA: TGTGCCAGCGGATCGACCAACTACGAGCAGTACTTC. This sequence encodes CASGSTNYEQYF.

This clonotype was seen many times. The J gene is TRBJ1-1, the V gene TRBV29-1; no clear D. This CDR3 comprises 12 residues. Per the germline V gene, CDR1 is SQVTM and CDR2 is ANQGSEA. The V end lost 0 bases, the J end lost 7 bases, and 9 bases lay between the germline ends. Here the CDR3 reads CSVEDSGIEAFF. The CDR3 DNA reads as TGCAGCGTTGAAGATAGTGGGATTGAAGCTTTCTTT.

This clonotype was seen many times. The CDR3 nucleotides read TGTGCCACTTCTTACCAGGGGGCCGGTGGAGCTTTCTTT. Translated: CATSYQGAGGAFF. This chain connects TRBV6-1 to TRBJ1-1; 8 nucleotides line up with TRBD1. CDR1 and CDR2 (germline): MNHNS, SASEGT. With V trimmed by 10 bases and J by 10 bases, 14 bases remained unmatched. This CDR3 has 13 amino acids.

This clonotype was found many times. The J gene is TRBJ2-2, the V gene TRBV7-8, with D perhaps matching TRBD2 (6 bases). The CDR3 extends over 16 amino acids. The germline CDR1 and CDR2 sequences are SGHVS and FQNEAQ. The V and J ends lost 3 bases and 1 base respectively, with 12 bases between them. CDR3 sequence reads: CASSFLAGRNTGELFF. The CDR3 nucleotides read TGTGCCAGCAGCTTTCTTGCGGGGCGGAACACCGGGGAGCTGTTTTTT.